Following are 28 T cell receptor beta chains from one sample sequenced in a study of TIL therapy for anti-PD-1-resistant metastatic lung cancer. Time point noted: pre-treatment sample, taken before nivolumab and TIL therapy. The immunoSEQ assay was v3. TCRdb's table, derived via immunoSEQ multiplex PCR, lists solely in-frame clones and lacks some. Among more than 15,000 clones listed, roughly 80% were seen once. The sample here was blood, taken at baseline. Every receptor here comes from a person aged 25-85 years with non-small cell lung cancer.

The chain carries TRBV19 and TRBJ2-5; perhaps TRBD1 as D (5 bases). Between the trimmed V and J ends, which lost 2 bases and 4 bases, there was a span of 17 bases. The CDR3 totals 16 residues. In germline, CDR1 is LNHDA, CDR2 SQIVND (reference sequence). In nucleotides, the CDR3 is TGTGCCAGTAGTATATCCTTAATCAGGGTGGGAGAGACCCAGTACTTC. Its protein product is CASSISLIRVGETQYF. Together with reference TRBV19 and TRBJ2-5, the CDR3 gives the full variable domain: DGGITQSPKYLFRKEGQNVTLSCEQNLNHDAMYWYRQDPGQGLRLIYYSQIVNDFQKGDIAEGYSVSREKKESFPLTVTSAQKNPTAFYLCASSISLIRVGETQYFGPGTRLLVL.

This chain links TRBV6-6 with TRBJ2-5, with 7 bases matching TRBD1. Germline CDR1 and CDR2: MNHNY and SVGAGI (reference sequence). V lost 2 bases and J lost 2; bases outside the gene matches: 2. The CDR3 runs to 14 residues. For the CDR3, the DNA is TGTGCCAGCAGTTACCGGACAGGACAAGAGACCCAGTACTTC. Translation: CASSYRTGQETQYF.

The rearrangement links TRBV6-6 to TRBJ1-2, with 7 bases that match TRBD1. This CDR3 region has 13 residues. Germline CDR1 and CDR2: MNHNY and SVGAGI (reference sequence). Losses at the gene ends were 7 bases for V and 8 bases for J; bases not matched to a gene: 10. DNA for the CDR3: TGTGCCAGCACCCCATCAGGGGGTGGGGGCTACACCTTC. This gives the protein CASTPSGGGGYTF.

The chain employs TRBV27 and TRBJ1-5; D is unclear. Per the germline V gene, CDR1 is MNHEY and CDR2 is SMNVEV (reference sequence). V lost 4 bases and J 5 bases, leaving 9 bases between the germline ends. The CDR3 consists of 13 residues. The CDR3 nucleotides read TGTGCCAGCAGTTCCTATGAACATCAGCCCCAGCATTTT. This sequence encodes CASSSYEHQPQHF.

The chain links TRBV28 to TRBJ2-5; D is uncertain. This CDR3 region has 14 residues. V shed 4 bases and J shed 5 bases, with 14 bases lying between them. The V gene's germline CDR1 is MDHEN and CDR2 SYDVKM. In nucleotides, the CDR3 is TGTGCCAGCAGTTCCCCCTCAACACGGGAGACCCAGTACTTC. This translates into CASSSPSTRETQYF.

This chain connects TRBV27 to TRBJ1-2, with D unresolved. V was shortened by 2 bases and J by 2 bases, with 12 bases between the two germline ends. Germline V gives CDR1 MNHEY, CDR2 SMNVEV (reference sequence). This CDR3 spans 15 amino acids. The CDR3 nucleotides read TGTGCCAGCAGTTTAAATCCAGTACTAAACTATGGCTACACCTTC. This encodes CASSLNPVLNYGYTF.

The genes are TRBV7-6 and TRBJ1-4, with D tentatively TRBD1 (6 bases). In germline, CDR1 is SGHVS, CDR2 FNYEAQ. V was clipped by 5 bases and J by 7 bases, with 17 bases between them. This CDR3 comprises 15 residues. The CDR3 nucleotides are TGTGCCAGCAGCCAGGGGACAATCAGGGGTGAAAAACTGTTTTTT. Protein: CASSQGTIRGEKLFF.

The V gene is TRBV7-3, the J gene TRBJ2-3; 8 nucleotides match TRBD1. CDR3 length: 14 amino acids. After removal of 5 bases from V and 6 bases from J, the junction contained 7 bases not matched to a gene. The germline V gene encodes CDR1 SGHTA and CDR2 FQGTGA. CDR3 amino acids: CASSQTGAYDTQYF. CDR3 bases: TGTGCCAGCAGCCAGACAGGGGCATACGATACGCAGTATTTT. The whole variable domain, filled in from reference TRBV7-3 and TRBJ2-3, reads GAGVSQTPSNKVTEKGKYVELRCDPISGHTALYWYRQSLGQGPEFLIYFQGTGAADDSGLPNDRFFAVRPEGSVSTLKIQRTERGDSAVYLCASSQTGAYDTQYFGPGTRLTVL.

The chain recombines TRBV29-1 with TRBJ1-1; maybe TRBD1 (5 bases). CDR3 size: 13 residues. V dropped 6 bases and J dropped 2 bases, with 13 bases sitting between them. Germline CDR1 is SQVTM and CDR2 is ANQGSEA. The CDR3 sequence: CSVRADLNTEAFF. The CDR3 DNA is TGCAGCGTCAGGGCAGACCTTAACACTGAAGCTTTCTTT.

This clone was seen a handful of times. The CDR3 region is CAITSGQEAFF. The CDR3 DNA reads TGTGCCATCACATCGGGACAGGAAGCTTTCTTT. V gene TRBV19 combines with J gene TRBJ1-1; 7 positions match TRBD1. CDR1 is LNHDA and CDR2 is SQIVND in the germline V gene (reference sequence). This CDR3 comprises 11 residues. V shed 10 bases and J 8 bases; nucleotides not matched to a gene: 7.

The chain has TRBV27 and TRBJ1-2; D is ambiguous. This CDR3 is 13 amino acids long. Deletions cut 8 bases from V and 1 base from J, with 11 bases between. Germline CDR1 and CDR2: MNHEY and SMNVEV (reference sequence). CDR3 region: CASGRRDNYGYTF. CDR3 sequence (DNA): TGTGCCAGCGGCCGTAGAGATAACTATGGCTACACCTTC.

The chain combines TRBV7-9 with TRBJ2-7, with 9 nucleotides matching TRBD1. The germline V gene encodes CDR1 SEHNR and CDR2 FQNEAQ (reference sequence). The CDR3 extends over 16 amino acids. V lost 6 bases, J lost 6 bases, and 15 bases stayed unmatched. CDR3 coding DNA: TGTGCCAGCAGTACCGACCCGGGACAGGGTACAGGCGAGCAGTACTTC. It is translated as CASSTDPGQGTGEQYF.

The V gene is TRBV7-2, the J gene TRBJ1-2; D is perhaps TRBD1 (5 bases). The CDR3 totals 15 residues. Germline values: CDR1 SGHTA, CDR2 FQGNSA. Trimming left V 1 base short and J 5 bases short, with 14 bases between. This CDR3 reads CASSLDPGRAYGYTF. For the CDR3, the DNA is TGTGCCAGCAGCTTAGATCCAGGGAGGGCTTATGGCTACACCTTC.

This clone was picked up a small number of times. This chain connects TRBV7-2 to TRBJ1-5; no reliable D call. Between the trimmed V and J ends, which lost 4 bases and 7 bases, there was a span of 14 bases. The length of the CDR3 is 14 residues. Germline V gene sequence: CDR1 SGHTA, CDR2 FQGNSA. The CDR3 bases are TGTGCCAGCAGCTCCCCACAGAGAGAACAGCCCCAGCATTTT. This encodes CASSSPQREQPQHF. The complete variable domain, with remaining parts taken from reference TRBV7-2 and TRBJ1-5, reads GAGVSQSPSNKVTEKGKDVELRCDPISGHTALYWYRQSLGQGLEFLIYFQGNSAPDKSGLPSDRFSAERTGGSVSTLTIQRTQQEDSAVYLCASSSPQREQPQHFGDGTRLSIL.

The V and J genes are TRBV7-2 and TRBJ2-1; 10 bases line up with TRBD2. The CDR3 spans 15 residues. Germline CDR1 reads SGHTA; CDR2 reads FQGNSA. Trimming removed 1 base from V and 7 bases from J; junction bases left unmatched: 4. DNA for the CDR3: TGTGCCAGCAGCTTAGGAGGACTAGCGGCTAATGAGCAGTTCTTC. It is translated as CASSLGGLAANEQFF.

The chain couples TRBV28 to TRBJ2-7, with D tentatively TRBD1 or TRBD2 (5 bases each). This CDR3 has 14 residues. Germline lookup yields CDR1 MDHEN and CDR2 SYDVKM. V lost 8 bases, J lost 5 bases, and 19 bases lay in between. The chain's CDR3 is CASDAQGAKNEQYF. The DNA for the CDR3 is TGTGCCAGCGACGCTCAGGGAGCTAAGAACGAGCAGTACTTC.

The rearrangement uses TRBV6-5 and TRBJ1-1, with no clear D. CDR3 length: 15 residues. V shed 0 bases and J shed 0 bases, with 8 bases lying between them. Looked up from germline, CDR1 is MNHEY and CDR2 is SVGAGI. CDR3 DNA sequence: TGTGCCAGCAGTTACTCTCATGGACTGAACACTGAAGCTTTCTTT. This encodes CASSYSHGLNTEAFF.

The chain carries TRBV29-1 and TRBJ1-5; 11 bases fit TRBD1. Germline V gene lookup returns CDR1 SQVTM and CDR2 ANQGSEA. V lost 7 bases and J lost 6; bases outside the gene matches: 5. The CDR3 contains 13 residues. For the CDR3, the DNA is TGCAGCGCCCTAGGGACAGGGGGTCAGCCCCAGCATTTT. Amino acid sequence: CSALGTGGQPQHF.

The V gene is TRBV5-1, the J gene TRBJ2-5, with D possibly TRBD1 on 6 matching bases. The CDR3 contains 14 residues. Trimming took 3 bases from V and 5 from J, leaving 14 bases between them. Germline values: CDR1 SGHRS, CDR2 YFSETQ. CDR3 sequence: CASSWAGAEETQYF. CDR3 nucleotide sequence: TGCGCCAGCAGCTGGGCAGGGGCGGAGGAGACCCAGTACTTC.

The sample holds one count of this clone. The genes are TRBV18 and TRBJ2-7, with D perhaps matching TRBD2 (6 bases). Germline loops: CDR1 KGHSH, CDR2 LQKENI. This CDR3 is built from 16 residues. V was shortened by 0 bases and J by 2 bases, with 14 bases between the two germline ends. The CDR3 DNA sequence: TGTGCCAGCTCACCACCCCTTAGCGGTTCCCCCTACGAGCAGTACTTC. Amino acids: CASSPPLSGSPYEQYF.

CDR3 coding DNA: TGTGCCAGCAGCTTAGGCCGACTAGCGGGGCACACCGGGGAGCTGTTTTTT. Protein sequence: CASSLGRLAGHTGELFF. The V call is TRBV7-3, the J call TRBJ2-2; 11 nucleotides agree with TRBD2. This CDR3 comprises 17 residues. J gave up 3 bases and V 2 bases, and 5 bases lay outside the gene matches. Germline V gene lookup returns CDR1 SGHTA and CDR2 FQGTGA.

This clone turned up a few times. The rearrangement links TRBV5-4 to TRBJ1-2, with 9 bases that match TRBD1. Trimming at V came to 4 bases and at J to 3 bases, leaving 4 bases not matched to a gene. Germline assignment: CDR1 SGHNT and CDR2 YYREEE (reference sequence). The CDR3 is 14 residues long. CDR3: CASSTRQGDYGYTF. In DNA, the CDR3 is TGTGCCAGCAGCACAAGACAGGGGGACTATGGCTACACCTTC.

This chain connects TRBV15 to TRBJ1-2, with 8 bases matching TRBD1. The CDR3 is 17 amino acids. CDR1 LNHNV and CDR2 YYDKDF come from the germline V gene (reference sequence). Trimming at V came to 0 bases and at J to 3 bases, leaving 9 bases not matched to a gene. For the CDR3, the DNA is TGTGCCACCAGCAGAGATCTGGGACAGGTGCTAGACTATGGCTACACCTTC. Its translation: CATSRDLGQVLDYGYTF.

The J gene is TRBJ2-7, the V gene TRBV19; TRBD1 matches 9 bases. The CDR3 has 15 residues. The germline V gene has CDR1 LNHDA and CDR2 SQIVND (reference sequence). Losses at the gene ends were 6 bases for V and 5 bases for J; bases not matched to a gene: 11. CDR3 bases: TGTGCCAGTAGGGGGTCACAGGGGGCGTTCGACGAGCAGTACTTC. Its translation: CASRGSQGAFDEQYF.

The CDR3 DNA is TGTGCCAGTAGTATAGGGGACAGACCCTCACCCCTCCACTTT. Translated: CASSIGDRPSPLHF. This chain connects TRBV19 to TRBJ1-6; 7 bases line up with TRBD1. The V gene's germline CDR1 is LNHDA and CDR2 SQIVND (reference sequence). V was pared by 1 base and J by 10 bases, with 4 bases of the junction left unmatched. The CDR3 runs 14 residues.

The chain is built from TRBV30 and TRBJ1-1; D remains unclear. The germline V and J ends were trimmed by 2 bases and 2 bases, with 6 bases remaining between them. CDR3 size: 12 residues. CDR1 and CDR2 (germline): GTSNPN, SVGIG (reference sequence). CDR3 loop: CAWSPTNTEAFF. The CDR3 DNA reads as TGTGCCTGGAGTCCCACAAACACTGAAGCTTTCTTT.

This clone was seen only once. The V and J genes are TRBV5-6 and TRBJ2-3; 8 bases map to TRBD1. CDR1 SGHDT and CDR2 YYEEEE come from the germline V gene. Losses at the gene ends were 0 bases for V and 9 bases for J; bases not matched to a gene: 12. The CDR3 runs to 16 residues. The CDR3 DNA reads as TGTGCCAGCAGCTTGGGATGGACAGGGATGGTAGACACGCAGTATTTT. Protein product: CASSLGWTGMVDTQYF.

This chain uses TRBV7-2 with TRBJ2-3; TRBD2 matches 8 bases. Looked up from germline, CDR1 is SGHTA and CDR2 is FQGNSA. J lost 1 base, V lost 5 bases, and 5 bases had no gene match. This CDR3 region has 15 residues. The CDR3 region has the DNA TGTGCCAGCAGCCCACGGGGGGGCGGCACAGATACGCAGTATTTT. Its translation is CASSPRGGGTDTQYF.